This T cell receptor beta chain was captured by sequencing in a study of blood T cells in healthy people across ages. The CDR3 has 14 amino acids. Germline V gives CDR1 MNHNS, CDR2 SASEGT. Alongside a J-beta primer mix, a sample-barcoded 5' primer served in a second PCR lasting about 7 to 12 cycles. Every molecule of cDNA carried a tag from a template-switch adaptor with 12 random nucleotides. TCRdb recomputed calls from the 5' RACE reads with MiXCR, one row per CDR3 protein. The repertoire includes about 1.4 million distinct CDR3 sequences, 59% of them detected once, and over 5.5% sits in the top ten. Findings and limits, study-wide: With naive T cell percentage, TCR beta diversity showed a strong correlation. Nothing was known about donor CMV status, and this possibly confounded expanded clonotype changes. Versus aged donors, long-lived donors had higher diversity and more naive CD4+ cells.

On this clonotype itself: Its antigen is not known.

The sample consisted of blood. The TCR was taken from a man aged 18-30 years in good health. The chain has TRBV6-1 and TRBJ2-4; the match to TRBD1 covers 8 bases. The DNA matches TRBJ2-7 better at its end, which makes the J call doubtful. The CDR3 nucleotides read TGTGCCAGCATCAACATGCCAGGGGGCAACGAGCAGTACTTC. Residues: CASINMPGGNEQYF.